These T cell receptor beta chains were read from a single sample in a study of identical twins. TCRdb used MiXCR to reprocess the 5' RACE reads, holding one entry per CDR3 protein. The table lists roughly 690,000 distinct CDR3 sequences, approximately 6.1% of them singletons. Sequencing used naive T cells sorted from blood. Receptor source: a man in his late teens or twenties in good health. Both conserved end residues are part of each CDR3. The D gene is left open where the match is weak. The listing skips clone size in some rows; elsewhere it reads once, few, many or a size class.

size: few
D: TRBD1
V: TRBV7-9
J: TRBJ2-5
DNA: TGTGCCAGCAGCTTCCACCTGCGGAGAGGGGGCGGCGAGACCCAGTACTTC
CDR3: CASSFHLRRGGGETQYF

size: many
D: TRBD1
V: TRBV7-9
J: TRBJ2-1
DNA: TGTGCCAGCACACTTAGACAGGGTAACAAGTTCTTC
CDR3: CASTLRQGNKFF

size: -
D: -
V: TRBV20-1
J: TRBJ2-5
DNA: TGCAGTGCTAGAGATAACCAGGGGGGTGAGACCCAGTACTTC
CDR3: CSARDNQGGETQYF

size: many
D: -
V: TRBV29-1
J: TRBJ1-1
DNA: TGCAGCGTTGAAGAGGGGCACTACACTGAAGCTTTCTTT
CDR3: CSVEEGHYTEAFF

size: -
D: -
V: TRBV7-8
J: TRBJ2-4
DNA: TGTGCCAGCAAGCCCCGGGAAGGCAAAAACATTCAGTACTTC
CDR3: CASKPREGKNIQYF

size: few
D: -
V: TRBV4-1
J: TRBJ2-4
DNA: TGCGCCAGCAGCTCACACGGGCGAACAACTCTAGCCAAAAACATTCAGTACTTC
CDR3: CASSSHGRTTLAKNIQYF

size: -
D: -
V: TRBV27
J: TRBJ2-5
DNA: TGTGCCAGCAGTTTTGGGGTGAGGGGGACCCAGTACTTC
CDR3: CASSFGVRGTQYF

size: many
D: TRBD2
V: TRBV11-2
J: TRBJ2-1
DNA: TGTGCCAGCAGGAGCGGGAGTGGCGATAATGAGCAGTTCTTC
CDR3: CASRSGSGDNEQFF

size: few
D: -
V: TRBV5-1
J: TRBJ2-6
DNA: TGCGCCAGCAGCTTGGTTAGTAATTCTGGGGCCAACGTCCTGACTTTC
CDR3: CASSLVSNSGANVLTF

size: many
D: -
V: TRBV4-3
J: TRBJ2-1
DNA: TGCGCCAGCAGCGGCATAGTCACCCATGAGCAGTTCTTC
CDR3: CASSGIVTHEQFF

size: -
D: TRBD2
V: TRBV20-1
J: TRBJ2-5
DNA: TGCAGTGCTTTACCCCTAGCGGGGTACCAAGAGACCCAGTACTTC
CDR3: CSALPLAGYQETQYF

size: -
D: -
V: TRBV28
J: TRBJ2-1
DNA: TGTGCCAGCCGGCGGAGCGGGGAGCAGTTCTTC
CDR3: CASRRSGEQFF

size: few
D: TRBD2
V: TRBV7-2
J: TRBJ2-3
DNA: TGTGCCAGCACCCGGACTAGCGGGAGTTGGGATACGCAGTATTTT
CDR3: CASTRTSGSWDTQYF

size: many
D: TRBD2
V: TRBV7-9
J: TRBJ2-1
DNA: TGTGCCAGTGCTAGCGGGAGGTCCCCTGACAATGAGCAGTTCTTC
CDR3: CASASGRSPDNEQFF

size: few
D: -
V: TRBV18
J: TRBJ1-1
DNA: TGTGCCAGCTCACCAAGCGGGAACACTGAAGCTTTCTTT
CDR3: CASSPSGNTEAFF

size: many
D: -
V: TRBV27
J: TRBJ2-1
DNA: TGTGCCAGCAGCCCCCCCGGCACGTTCTCCTACAATGAGCAGTTCTTC
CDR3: CASSPPGTFSYNEQFF

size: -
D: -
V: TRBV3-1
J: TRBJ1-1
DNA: TGTGCCAGCAGCCAAGTGAAGGGGGAAGCTTTCTTT
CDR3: CASSQVKGEAFF

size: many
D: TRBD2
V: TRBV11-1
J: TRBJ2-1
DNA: TGTGCCAGCAGCCGATTAGTTAGAGGACTAGCGGGAGGAAATGAGCAGTTCTTC
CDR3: CASSRLVRGLAGGNEQFF

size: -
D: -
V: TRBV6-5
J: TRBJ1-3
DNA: TGTGCCAGCAGTTGGTCACCGGGACAACCGGGCACCATATATTTT
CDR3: CASSWSPGQPGTIYF

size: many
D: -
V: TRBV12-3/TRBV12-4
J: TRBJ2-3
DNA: TGTGCCAGCAGTTTGGGCAGTACCACAGATACGCAGTATTTT
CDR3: CASSLGSTTDTQYF

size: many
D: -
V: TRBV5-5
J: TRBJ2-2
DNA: TGTGCCAGCAGCTTGGTCAGAAACACCGGGGAGCTGTTTTTT
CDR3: CASSLVRNTGELFF

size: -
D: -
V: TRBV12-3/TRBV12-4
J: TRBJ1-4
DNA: TGTGCCAGCAGTCAGCCGGGACACCCCCCAAGGAAACTGTTTTTT
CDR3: CASSQPGHPPRKLFF